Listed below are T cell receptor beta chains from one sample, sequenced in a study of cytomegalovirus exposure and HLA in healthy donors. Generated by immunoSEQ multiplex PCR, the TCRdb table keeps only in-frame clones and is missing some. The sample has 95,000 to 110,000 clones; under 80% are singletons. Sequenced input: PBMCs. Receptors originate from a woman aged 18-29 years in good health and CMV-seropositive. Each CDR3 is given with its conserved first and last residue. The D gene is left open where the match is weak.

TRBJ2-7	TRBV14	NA	CASSQDVSPGFSYEQYF
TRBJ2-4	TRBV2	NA	CASSVTAVLYF
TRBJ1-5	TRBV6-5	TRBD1	CASSSIRGDQPQHF
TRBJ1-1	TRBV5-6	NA	CASSEQATEAFF
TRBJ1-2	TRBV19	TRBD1	CASSSSDRGYGYTF
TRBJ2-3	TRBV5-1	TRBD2	CASVLAVSTDTQYF
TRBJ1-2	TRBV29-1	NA	CSVNREGDYGYTF
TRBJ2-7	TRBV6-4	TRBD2	CASSRLAGEGEQYF
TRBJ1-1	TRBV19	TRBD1	CASSPGTGGTEAFF
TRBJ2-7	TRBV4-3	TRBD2	CASSQDQRLAGDEQYF
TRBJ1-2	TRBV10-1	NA	CASSDTGFPYGYTF
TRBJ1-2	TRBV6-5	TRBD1	CASSLRQGWYGYTF
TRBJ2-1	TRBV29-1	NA	CSVEEGTPSSYNEQFF
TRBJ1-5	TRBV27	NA	CASSFAQHGQPQHF
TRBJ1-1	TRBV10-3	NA	CAISGDTRAEAFF
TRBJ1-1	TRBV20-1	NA	CSARVNEAFF
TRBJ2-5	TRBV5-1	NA	CASSLVQRAQETQYF
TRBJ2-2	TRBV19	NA	CASSRDKNTGELFF
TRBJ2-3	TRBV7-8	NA	CASSLDSSAQYF
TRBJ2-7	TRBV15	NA	CATSSKGGTDEQYF
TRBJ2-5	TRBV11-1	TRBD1	CASSLLSTGGRETQYF
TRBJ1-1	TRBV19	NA	CASSIREQDPNTEAFF
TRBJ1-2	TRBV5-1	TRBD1	CASSYLGQGVGYTF
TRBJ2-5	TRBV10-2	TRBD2	CASSEEREGLGTQYF
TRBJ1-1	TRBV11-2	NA	CASSSPRGASEAFF
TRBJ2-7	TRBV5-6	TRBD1	CASSRGQLLYEQYF
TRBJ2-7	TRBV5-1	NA	CASSLDGGADEQYF
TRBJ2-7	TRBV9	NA	CASSVGWRLSSYEQYF
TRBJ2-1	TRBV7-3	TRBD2	CASSLIAGGAYEQFF
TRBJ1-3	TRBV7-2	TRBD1	CASSLVGGQGNTIYF
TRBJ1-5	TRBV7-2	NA	CASAGWQGPGSYSNQPQHF
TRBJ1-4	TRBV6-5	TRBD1	CASRGTGADEKLFF
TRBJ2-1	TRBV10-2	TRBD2	CASSDGTSGGRSEQFF
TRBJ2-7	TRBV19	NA	CASSIAVGGTYEQYF
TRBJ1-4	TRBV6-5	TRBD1	CASRTAGTANEKLFF
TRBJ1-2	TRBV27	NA	CASSLGQSYGYTF
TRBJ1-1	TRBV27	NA	CASTPTWGRTDTEAFF
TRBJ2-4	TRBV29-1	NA	CSVESPRGGLPTKNIQYF
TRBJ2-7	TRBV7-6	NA	CASSLDTGRYEQYF
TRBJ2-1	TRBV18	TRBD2	CASSPGRNEQFF
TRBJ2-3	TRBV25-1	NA	CASSELKSVTDTQYF
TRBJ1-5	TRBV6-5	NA	CASSYSRDPGQPQHF